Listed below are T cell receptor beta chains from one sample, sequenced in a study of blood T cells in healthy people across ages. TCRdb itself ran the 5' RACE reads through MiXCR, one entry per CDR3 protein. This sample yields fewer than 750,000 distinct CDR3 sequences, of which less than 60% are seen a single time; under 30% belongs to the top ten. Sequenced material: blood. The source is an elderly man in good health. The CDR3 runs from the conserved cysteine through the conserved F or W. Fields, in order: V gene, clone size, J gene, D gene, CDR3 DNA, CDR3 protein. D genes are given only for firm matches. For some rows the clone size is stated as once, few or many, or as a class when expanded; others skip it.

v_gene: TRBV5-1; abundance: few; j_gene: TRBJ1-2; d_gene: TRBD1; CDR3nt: TGCGCCAGCAGCTTGGGACAGGGAAGGCTTGGCTACACCTTC; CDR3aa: CASSLGQGRLGYTF
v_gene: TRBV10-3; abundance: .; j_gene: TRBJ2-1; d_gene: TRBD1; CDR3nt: TGTGCCATCACCAAGAGAGAGGGACAGGGGGCGAGCGGGGTCTCCTACAATGAGCAGTTCTTC; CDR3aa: CAITKREGQGASGVSYNEQFF
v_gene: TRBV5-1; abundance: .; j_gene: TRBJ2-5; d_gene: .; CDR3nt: TGCGCCAGCAGCTCCGGACACGGAAACAGGGAGACCCAGTACTTC; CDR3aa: CASSSGHGNRETQYF
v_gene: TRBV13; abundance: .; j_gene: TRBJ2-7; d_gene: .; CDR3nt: TGTGCCAGCAGCTTAAGGGGGGCGTACAATGAGCAGTACTTC; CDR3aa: CASSLRGAYNEQYF
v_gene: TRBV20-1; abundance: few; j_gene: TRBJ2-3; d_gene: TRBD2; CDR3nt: TGCAGTGCTAGAGATCCGGGACTAGGCCCCACAGATACGCAGTATTTT; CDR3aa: CSARDPGLGPTDTQYF
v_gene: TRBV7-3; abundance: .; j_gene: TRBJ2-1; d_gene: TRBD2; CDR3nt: TGTGCCAGCAGCTTTTCCAGGGCAGCGGGAGAGCGGAATGAGCAGTTCTTC; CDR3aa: CASSFSRAAGERNEQFF
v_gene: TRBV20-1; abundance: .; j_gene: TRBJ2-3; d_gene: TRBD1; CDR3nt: TGCAGTGCCCTTAAGACAGGGGACACAGATACGCAGTATTTT; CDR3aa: CSALKTGDTDTQYF
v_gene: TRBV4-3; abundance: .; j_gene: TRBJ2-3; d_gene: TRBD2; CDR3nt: TGCGCCAGCAGCCAAGATGCGGGGGAGGCAGATACGCAGTATTTT; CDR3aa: CASSQDAGEADTQYF
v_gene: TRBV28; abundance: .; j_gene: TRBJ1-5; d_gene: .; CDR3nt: TGTGCCAGCAGTTGGACCCAAAATCAGCCCCAGCATTTT; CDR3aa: CASSWTQNQPQHF
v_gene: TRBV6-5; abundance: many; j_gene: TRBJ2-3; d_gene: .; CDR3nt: TGTGCCAGCAAGTTGCAACCGGCGGGAACAGATACGCAGTATTTT; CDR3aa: CASKLQPAGTDTQYF
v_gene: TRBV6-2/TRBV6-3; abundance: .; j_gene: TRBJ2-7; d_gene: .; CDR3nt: TGTGCCAGCAGCCCAACTGGACTATTCTACGAGCAGTACTTC; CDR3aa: CASSPTGLFYEQYF
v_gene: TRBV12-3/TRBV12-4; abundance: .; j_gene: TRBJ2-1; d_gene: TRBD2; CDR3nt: TGTGCCAGTCAGTTTACATCACTGGCGGGGGGCAGCCGTAATGAGCAGTTCTTC; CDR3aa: CASQFTSLAGGSRNEQFF